This T cell receptor beta chain was profiled in a study of T cells in Graves' hyperthyroidism and ophthalmopathy. Study-wide results and limits: Clonotypes that were expanded in thyroid above 0.001 mostly appeared in blood too.

Blood was sampled at initial diagnosis of hyperthyroidism, prior to onset of any ophthalmopathy symptoms. What was amplified from RNA transcripts were TCR beta CDR3 regions. The HTBI primer set drove a first-round RT-PCR of the TCR CDR3. Each CDR3 protein is one row after TCRdb ran MiXCR on the multiplex PCR reads. The table records approximately 400,000 distinct CDR3 sequences, approximately 13% of them present only once. Germline CDR1 and CDR2: MNHEY and SVGAGI. The CDR3 runs to 19 residues. With regard to this clonotype: Antigen unknown.

Sequencing input: blood. This chain uses TRBV6-5 with TRBJ2-1; 8 bases line up with TRBD2. The J call may not be correct, given that the DNA end is closer to TRBJ2-7. The receptor's source is a man aged 25 to 45 with Graves' hyperthyroidism that later progressed to Graves' ophthalmopathy. The CDR3 DNA reads as TGTGCCAGCAGTTACTCGATGCCGGGAGCGGGGGACCGCTACAATGAGCAGTACTTC. Its translation is CASSYSMPGAGDRYNEQYF.